This TCR beta chain was obtained from a study of cytomegalovirus exposure and HLA in healthy donors. The PCR employed 60 Vbeta primers together with 13 Jbeta primers. This table comes from immunoSEQ multiplex PCR, and its TCRdb copy is limited to in-frame clones, with some not included. The sample holds 100,000 or so clones, roughly 80% seen once. The length of the CDR3 is 11 residues. Germline-derived CDR1 and CDR2 are ENHRY and SYGVKD. Trimming removed 10 bases at V and 4 bases at J, with 7 bases between. Donors were ostensibly healthy at sampling, although undocumented immune exposures were probable.

V usage is TRBV10-3 and J usage is TRBJ1-4; D is unresolved. The sequencing sample was made of PBMCs. This sequence originates from a male donor in good health and CMV-seropositive. The CDR3 region is CATGVNEKLFF. In nucleotides, the CDR3 is TGTGCCACCGGAGTTAATGAAAAACTGTTTTTT.